Given below is one T cell receptor (beta chain) in context. The V gene lost 5 bases and the J gene lost 6 bases, with 19 bases spanning the gap. CDR3 length equals 15 residues. Per the germline V gene, CDR1 is MNHEY and CDR2 is SMNVEV (reference sequence). Primers included in the PCR were 60 Vbeta and 13 Jbeta primers. Using immunoSEQ multiplex PCR, the repertoire was profiled, and TCRdb retains in-frame clones only, with some absent. The data show about 110,000 clones, around 62% seen once. This sample is part of a study of cytomegalovirus exposure and HLA in healthy donors. This receptor was identified in a man between 25 and 39 years old in good health and CMV-seropositive. V and J are TRBV27 and TRBJ1-2; D perhaps matches TRBD1 (5 bases). Source material: PBMCs. DNA of the CDR3: TGTGCCAGCAGTCCAAGGGGCGCTTATTTAGATGGCTACACCTTC. Amino acid sequence: CASSPRGAYLDGYTF.